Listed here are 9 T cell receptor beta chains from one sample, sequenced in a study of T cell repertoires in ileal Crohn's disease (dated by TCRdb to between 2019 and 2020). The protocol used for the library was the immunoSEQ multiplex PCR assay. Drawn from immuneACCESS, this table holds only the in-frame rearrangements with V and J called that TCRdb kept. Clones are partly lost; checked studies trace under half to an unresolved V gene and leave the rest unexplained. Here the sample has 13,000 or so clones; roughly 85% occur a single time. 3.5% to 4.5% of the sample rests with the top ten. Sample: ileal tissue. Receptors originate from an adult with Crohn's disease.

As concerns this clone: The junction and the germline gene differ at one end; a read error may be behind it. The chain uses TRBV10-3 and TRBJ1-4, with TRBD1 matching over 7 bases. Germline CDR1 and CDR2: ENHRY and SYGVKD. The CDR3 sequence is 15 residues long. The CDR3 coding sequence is TGTGCCACCAGTGAATTGACAGGGTCTAATGAAAAACTGTTTTTT. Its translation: CATSELTGSNEKLFF.

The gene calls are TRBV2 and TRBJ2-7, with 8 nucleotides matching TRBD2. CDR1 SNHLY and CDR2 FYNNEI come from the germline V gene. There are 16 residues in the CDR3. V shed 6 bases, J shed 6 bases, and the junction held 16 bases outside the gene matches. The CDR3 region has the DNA TGTGCCAGCAGAGACCTGCGACTAGCGCGCATGGGCGAGCAGTACTTC. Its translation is CASRDLRLARMGEQYF.

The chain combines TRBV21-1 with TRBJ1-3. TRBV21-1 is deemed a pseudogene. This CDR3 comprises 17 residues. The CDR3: CASRVGIAQHARNTIYF. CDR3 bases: TGTGCCAGCAGAGTTGGTATAGCTCAACACGCACGAAACACCATATATTTT.

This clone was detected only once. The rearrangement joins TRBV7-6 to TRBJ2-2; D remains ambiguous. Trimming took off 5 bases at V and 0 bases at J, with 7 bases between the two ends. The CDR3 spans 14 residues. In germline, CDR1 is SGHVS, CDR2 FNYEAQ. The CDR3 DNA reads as TGTGCCAGCAGCGCGACAACGAACACCGGGGAGCTGTTTTTT. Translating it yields CASSATTNTGELFF.

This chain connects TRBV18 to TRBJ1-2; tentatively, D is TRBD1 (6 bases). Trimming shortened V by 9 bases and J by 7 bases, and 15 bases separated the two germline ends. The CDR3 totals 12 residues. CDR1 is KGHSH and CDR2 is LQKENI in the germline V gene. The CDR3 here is CASEPPTGGYTF. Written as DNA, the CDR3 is TGTGCCAGTGAACCCCCGACAGGTGGCTACACCTTC.

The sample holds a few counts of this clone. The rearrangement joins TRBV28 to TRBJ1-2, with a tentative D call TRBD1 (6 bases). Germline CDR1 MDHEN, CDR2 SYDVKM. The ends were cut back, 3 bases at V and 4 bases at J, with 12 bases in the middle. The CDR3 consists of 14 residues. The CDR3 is CASSFGGGGYGYTF. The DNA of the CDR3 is TGTGCCAGCAGTTTCGGCGGGGGCGGCTATGGCTACACCTTC.

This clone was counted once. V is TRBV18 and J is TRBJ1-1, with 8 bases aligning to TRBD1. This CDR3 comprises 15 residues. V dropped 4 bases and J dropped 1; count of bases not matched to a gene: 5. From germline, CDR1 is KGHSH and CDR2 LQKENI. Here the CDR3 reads CASSLSTGENTEAFF. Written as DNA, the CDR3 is TGTGCCAGCTCACTCTCGACAGGGGAGAACACTGAAGCTTTCTTT.

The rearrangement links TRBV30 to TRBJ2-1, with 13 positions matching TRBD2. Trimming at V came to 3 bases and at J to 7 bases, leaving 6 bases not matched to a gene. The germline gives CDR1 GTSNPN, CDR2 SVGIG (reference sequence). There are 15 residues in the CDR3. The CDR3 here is CAWRAGLAGKNEQFF. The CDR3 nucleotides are TGTGCCTGGAGGGCGGGACTAGCGGGAAAAAATGAGCAGTTCTTC.

The CDR3 region has the DNA TGTGCCAGCATGACGACTAGCGGGGGGGGCCAGGAGCAGTTCTTC. It specifies CASMTTSGGGQEQFF. J is TRBJ2-1 and V is TRBV2; 14 positions match TRBD2. V shed 7 bases and J 10 bases; nucleotides not matched to a gene: 9. Germline CDR1 is SNHLY and CDR2 is FYNNEI. The CDR3 has 15 residues.